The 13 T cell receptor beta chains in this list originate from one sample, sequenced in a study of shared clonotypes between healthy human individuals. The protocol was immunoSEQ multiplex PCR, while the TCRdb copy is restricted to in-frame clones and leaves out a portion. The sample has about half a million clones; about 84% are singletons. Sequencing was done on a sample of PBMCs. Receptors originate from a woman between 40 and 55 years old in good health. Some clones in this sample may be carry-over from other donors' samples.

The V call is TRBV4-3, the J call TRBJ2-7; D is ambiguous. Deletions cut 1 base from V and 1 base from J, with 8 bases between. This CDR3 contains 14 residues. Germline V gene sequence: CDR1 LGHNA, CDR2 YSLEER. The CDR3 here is CASSQVVASYEQYF. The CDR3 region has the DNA TGCGCCAGCAGCCAAGTCGTAGCTTCCTACGAGCAGTACTTC.

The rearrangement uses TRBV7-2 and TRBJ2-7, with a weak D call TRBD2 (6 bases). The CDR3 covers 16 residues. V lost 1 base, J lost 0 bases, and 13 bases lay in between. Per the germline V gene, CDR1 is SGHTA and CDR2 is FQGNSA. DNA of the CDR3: TGTGCCAGCAGCTTAGGGGGCGGGGTGACCTCCTACGAGCAGTACTTC. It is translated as CASSLGGGVTSYEQYF.

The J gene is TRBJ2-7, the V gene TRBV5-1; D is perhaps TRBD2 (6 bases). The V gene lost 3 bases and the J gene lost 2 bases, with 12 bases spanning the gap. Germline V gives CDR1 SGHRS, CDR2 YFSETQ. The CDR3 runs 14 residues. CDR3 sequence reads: CASSSGTVTYEQYF. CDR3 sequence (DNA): TGCGCCAGCAGCTCCGGGACTGTGACCTACGAGCAGTACTTC.

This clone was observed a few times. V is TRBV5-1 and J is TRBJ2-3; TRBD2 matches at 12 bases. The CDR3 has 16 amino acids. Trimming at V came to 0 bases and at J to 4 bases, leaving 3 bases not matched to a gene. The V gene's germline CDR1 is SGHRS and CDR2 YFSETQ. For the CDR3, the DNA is TGCGCCAGCAGCTTGGAGGCTAGCGGGAGGGCAGATACGCAGTATTTT. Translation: CASSLEASGRADTQYF.

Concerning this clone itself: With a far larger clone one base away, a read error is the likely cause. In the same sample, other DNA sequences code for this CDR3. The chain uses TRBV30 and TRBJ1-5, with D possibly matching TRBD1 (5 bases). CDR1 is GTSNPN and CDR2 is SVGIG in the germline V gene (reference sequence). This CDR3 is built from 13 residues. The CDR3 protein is CAWTRDLNQPQHF. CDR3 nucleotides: TGTGCCTGGACCCGGGACCTCAATCAACCCCAGCATTTT.

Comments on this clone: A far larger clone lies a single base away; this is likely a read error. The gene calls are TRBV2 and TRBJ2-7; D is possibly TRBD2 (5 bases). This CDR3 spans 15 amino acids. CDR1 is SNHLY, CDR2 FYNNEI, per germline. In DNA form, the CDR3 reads TGTTCCAGCACCCGCGGTCGGGGTTTGGGCAACGAGCAGTACTTC. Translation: CSSTRGRGLGNEQYF.

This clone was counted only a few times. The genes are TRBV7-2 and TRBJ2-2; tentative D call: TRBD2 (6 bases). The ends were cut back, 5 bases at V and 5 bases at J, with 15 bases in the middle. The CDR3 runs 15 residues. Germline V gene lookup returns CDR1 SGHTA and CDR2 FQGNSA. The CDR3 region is CASSQDHGSTGELFF. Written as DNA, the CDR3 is TGTGCCAGCAGCCAAGATCACGGGAGTACCGGGGAGCTGTTTTTT.

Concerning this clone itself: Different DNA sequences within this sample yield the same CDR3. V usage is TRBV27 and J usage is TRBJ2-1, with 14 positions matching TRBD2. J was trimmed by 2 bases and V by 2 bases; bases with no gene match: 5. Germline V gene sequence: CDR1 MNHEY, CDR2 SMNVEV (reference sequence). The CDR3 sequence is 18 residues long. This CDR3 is CASSLRLAGGSPYNEQFF. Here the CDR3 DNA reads TGTGCCAGCAGTTTACGACTAGCGGGAGGGTCCCCCTACAATGAGCAGTTCTTC.

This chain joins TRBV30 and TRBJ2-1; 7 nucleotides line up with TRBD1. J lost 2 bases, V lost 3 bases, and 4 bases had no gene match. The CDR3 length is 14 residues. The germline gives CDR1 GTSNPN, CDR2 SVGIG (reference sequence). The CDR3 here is CAWRTGSTYNEQFF. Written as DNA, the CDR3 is TGTGCCTGGAGGACAGGGTCAACCTACAATGAGCAGTTCTTC.

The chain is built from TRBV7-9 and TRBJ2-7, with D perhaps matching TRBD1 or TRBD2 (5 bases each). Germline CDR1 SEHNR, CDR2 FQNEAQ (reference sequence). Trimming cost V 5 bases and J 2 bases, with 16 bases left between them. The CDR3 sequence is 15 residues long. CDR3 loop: CASSGAGNLAYEQYF. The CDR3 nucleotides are TGTGCCAGCAGCGGGGCGGGTAACCTGGCCTACGAGCAGTACTTC.

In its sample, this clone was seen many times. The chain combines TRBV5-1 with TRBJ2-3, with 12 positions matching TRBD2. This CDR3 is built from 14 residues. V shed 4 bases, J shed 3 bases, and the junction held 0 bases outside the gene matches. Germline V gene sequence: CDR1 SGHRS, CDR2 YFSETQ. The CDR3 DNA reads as TGCGCCAGCAGCGGACTAGCGGGAACAGATACGCAGTATTTT. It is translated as CASSGLAGTDTQYF.

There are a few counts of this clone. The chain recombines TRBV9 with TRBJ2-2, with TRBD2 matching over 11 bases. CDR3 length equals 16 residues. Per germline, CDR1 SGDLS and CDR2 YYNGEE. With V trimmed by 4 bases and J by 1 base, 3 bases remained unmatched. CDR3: CASSPGLAVNTGELFF. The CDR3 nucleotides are TGTGCCAGCAGCCCGGGACTAGCGGTGAACACCGGGGAGCTGTTTTTT.

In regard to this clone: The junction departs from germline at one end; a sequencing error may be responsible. The CDR3 DNA reads TGTGCCAGCACCCTAGGGGGCACGGATACACAGTATTTT. This translates into CASTLGGTDTQYF. This chain connects TRBV6-1 to TRBJ2-3; 7 bases are shared with TRBD1. The CDR3 has 13 amino acids. From germline, CDR1 is MNHNS and CDR2 SASEGT.